These 20 T cell receptor beta chains originate from one sample sequenced in a study of blood T cell repertoires in COVID-19. Produced via immunoSEQ multiplex PCR; TCRdb's table is partial and in-frame only. The table has 250,000 to 300,000 clones, 88% seen once; the top ten hold around 11%. Specimen: peripheral blood. These receptors all come from a woman in her twenties or thirties with COVID-19, enrolled during active disease.

This clone has just a few counts. The rearrangement uses TRBV19 and TRBJ1-4, with 12 bases identical to TRBD1. The CDR3 is made up of 15 amino acids. Germline loops: CDR1 LNHDA, CDR2 SQIVND (reference sequence). V lost 10 bases to trimming and J lost 8 bases; unmatched junction nucleotides: 11. The CDR3 sequence: CATSKPGTGGEKLFF. CDR3 nucleotides: TGTGCCACCTCTAAACCCGGGACAGGGGGCGAAAAACTGTTTTTT.

This clone appeared a few times. V gene TRBV15 combines with J gene TRBJ1-6; D gene unclear. CDR1 and CDR2 (germline): LNHNV, YYDKDF (reference sequence). This CDR3 spans 14 amino acids. V was shortened by 0 bases and J by 6 bases, with 6 bases between the two germline ends. Here the CDR3 reads CATSRDVSNSPLHF. CDR3 nucleotide sequence: TGTGCCACCAGCAGAGACGTCAGTAATTCACCCCTCCACTTT.

The V gene is TRBV10-3, the J gene TRBJ2-1; tentatively, D is TRBD1 (6 bases). CDR3 length: 13 residues. Per the germline V gene, CDR1 is ENHRY and CDR2 is SYGVKD. V was shortened by 4 bases and J by 9 bases, with 13 bases between the two germline ends. CDR3 nucleotide sequence: TGTGCCATCAGTGGATCAGGGGAAGGTGAGCAGTTCTTC. Encoded protein: CAISGSGEGEQFF.

The chain couples TRBV19 to TRBJ1-5, with D possibly matching TRBD1 (6 bases). This CDR3 contains 15 residues. Per germline, CDR1 LNHDA and CDR2 SQIVND (reference sequence). Trimming cost V 2 bases and J 0 bases, with 8 bases left between them. The CDR3, as DNA: TGTGCCAGTAGTATATCAGGGGTTAGCAATCAGCCCCAGCATTTT. This encodes CASSISGVSNQPQHF.

The rearrangement links TRBV5-4 to TRBJ2-7, with TRBD1 as a possible D gene (6 bases). There are 16 residues in the CDR3. V was clipped by 3 bases and J by 3 bases, with 19 bases between them. Germline V gives CDR1 SGHNT, CDR2 YYREEE (reference sequence). The CDR3 nucleotides are TGTGCCAGCAGCTCGGGCCCCCGGGACAAAAACTACGAGCAGTACTTC. This sequence encodes CASSSGPRDKNYEQYF.

Concerning this clone itself: A junction end diverges from the germline sequence, so it may reflect a read error. The chain carries TRBV27 and TRBJ2-2, with TRBD2 as a possible D gene (5 bases). Germline V gene lookup returns CDR1 MNHEY and CDR2 SMNVEV (reference sequence). The CDR3 length is 14 residues. The CDR3 sequence is CVSSFSGNTGELFF. The CDR3, as DNA: TGTGTCAGCAGTTTCAGCGGAAACACCGGGGAGCTGTTTTTT.

A single count supports this clone. The V call is TRBV6-5, the J call TRBJ1-2; 9 bases map to TRBD1. There are 12 residues in the CDR3. Germline values: CDR1 MNHEY, CDR2 SVGAGI. V lost 7 bases and J lost 8; bases outside the gene matches: 5. The CDR3 DNA is TGTGCCAGCACCGGGACAGGGAAAGGCTACACCTTC. Protein: CASTGTGKGYTF.

The CDR3 protein is CASSYDRVVAKNIQYF. In DNA form, the CDR3 reads TGTGCCAGCAGCTATGACAGGGTCGTAGCCAAAAACATTCAGTACTTC. The chain has TRBV5-5 and TRBJ2-4; TRBD1 agrees at 7 bases. CDR3 length: 16 amino acids. V was pared by 3 bases and J by 0 bases, with 6 bases of the junction left unmatched. Per germline, CDR1 SGHKS and CDR2 YYEKEE (reference sequence). Full variable domain (missing parts from reference TRBV5-5 and TRBJ2-4): DAGVTQSPTHLIKTRGQQVTLRCSPISGHKSVSWYQQVLGQGPQFIFQYYEKEERGRGNFPDRFSARQFPNYSSELNVNALLLGDSALYLCASSYDRVVAKNIQYFGAGTRLSVL.

The V and J genes are TRBV3-1 (or the pseudogene TRBV3-2) and TRBJ1-1; unclear D gene. V dropped 6 bases and J dropped 4 bases, with 24 bases sitting between them. This CDR3 is 17 amino acids long. The germline gives CDR1 LGHDT, CDR2 YNNKEL (reference sequence). The CDR3 DNA reads as TGTGCCAGCAGTCCCGGGAGCTCCTTAAGTGGCATCACTGAAGCTTTCTTT. Translating gives CASSPGSSLSGITEAFF.

The chain is built from TRBV18 and TRBJ2-7; tentatively, D is TRBD1 (6 bases). CDR3 length: 15 residues. Between the trimmed V and J ends, which lost 0 bases and 3 bases, there was a span of 12 bases. Germline V gene data show CDR1 as KGHSH and CDR2 as LQKENI. This chain's CDR3 is CASSPPTGSIYEQYF. As DNA, the CDR3 is TGTGCCAGCTCACCACCTACAGGGAGCATCTACGAGCAGTACTTC.

The rearrangement joins TRBV5-4 to TRBJ2-3; 9 bases align to TRBD1. The CDR3 contains 14 residues. Looked up from germline, CDR1 is SGHNT and CDR2 is YYREEE (reference sequence). After removal of 8 bases from V and 3 bases from J, the junction contained 7 bases not matched to a gene. CDR3 sequence: CASYSGTGTDTQYF. Here the CDR3 DNA reads TGTGCCAGTTACAGCGGGACAGGGACAGATACGCAGTATTTT.

The gene calls are TRBV7-6 and TRBJ2-1; D unresolved. The CDR3 extends over 12 amino acids. With 7 bases removed from V and 9 bases from J, the gap between germline ends came to 13 bases. Germline V gene lookup returns CDR1 SGHVS and CDR2 FNYEAQ. CDR3 nucleotides: TGTGCCAGCACCCCTGAGTCCGGTGAGCAGTTCTTC. This encodes CASTPESGEQFF.

This chain joins TRBV27 and TRBJ2-2; 12 bases map to TRBD2. Losses at the gene ends were 2 bases for V and 4 bases for J; bases not matched to a gene: 8. The CDR3 is 18 residues long. Germline V gives CDR1 MNHEY, CDR2 SMNVEV (reference sequence). Here the CDR3 DNA reads TGTGCCAGCAGTTTACGAGCTAGCGGGAGGGGTGGCACCGGGGAGCTGTTTTTT. It yields the protein CASSLRASGRGGTGELFF.

This clone was seen only once. The J gene is TRBJ2-3, the V gene TRBV5-1; 7 nucleotides match TRBD1. Looked up from germline, CDR1 is SGHRS and CDR2 is YFSETQ. There are 15 residues in the CDR3. Trimming cost V 3 bases and J 1 base; bases outside gene matches: 5. The CDR3 DNA reads TGCGCCAGCAGCTCGGGACAGCCAGGCACAGATACGCAGTATTTT. This encodes CASSSGQPGTDTQYF.

This clone has more than one count but fewer than ten. The chain joins TRBV6-5 to TRBJ1-1; 10 bases are shared with TRBD1. With 6 bases clipped from V and 5 bases from J, the junction kept 9 bases outside the gene matches. The CDR3 runs 15 residues. Germline loops: CDR1 MNHEY, CDR2 SVGAGI. The CDR3 DNA sequence: TGTGCCAGCAGGCCCGACAGGGGGCCAGGGACTGAAGCTTTCTTT. Protein product: CASRPDRGPGTEAFF.

The chain couples TRBV7-2 to TRBJ1-5, with 7 bases aligning to TRBD1. V trimming: 2 bases; J trimming: 4 bases; junction bases outside the gene matches: 8. This CDR3 comprises 16 residues. The germline V gene has CDR1 SGHTA and CDR2 FQGNSA. This chain's CDR3 is CASSLTGTAGNQPQHF. CDR3 in DNA: TGTGCCAGCAGCTTAACCGGGACAGCAGGGAATCAGCCCCAGCATTTT.

V gene TRBV5-4 combines with J gene TRBJ2-3; a possible D gene is TRBD1 (5 bases). The CDR3 has 16 amino acids. Germline loops: CDR1 SGHNT, CDR2 YYREEE (reference sequence). The ends were cut back, 0 bases at V and 1 base at J, with 12 bases in the middle. The CDR3 protein is CASSLDGRAGTDTQYF. The CDR3 coding sequence is TGTGCCAGCAGCTTGGATGGCAGGGCGGGCACAGATACGCAGTATTTT.

This chain links TRBV24-1 with TRBJ1-5, with TRBD1 matching 7 bases. V shed 3 bases, J shed 6 bases, and the junction held 7 bases outside the gene matches. The CDR3 is 15 residues long. Germline values: CDR1 KGHDR, CDR2 SFDVKD. DNA for the CDR3: TGTGCCACCAGTGATCGACAGGGAGAAGGTCAGCCCCAGCATTTT. Translating gives CATSDRQGEGQPQHF.

The chain carries TRBV7-2 and TRBJ2-7, with TRBD1 matching 7 bases. The V segment lost 5 bases and the J segment 6 bases; nucleotides outside the gene matches: 13. Germline assignment: CDR1 SGHTA and CDR2 FQGNSA. The CDR3 has 15 residues. As DNA, the CDR3 is TGTGCCAGCAGCCTCACCCCGACAGGGTTAGTCGAGCAGTACTTC. Protein sequence: CASSLTPTGLVEQYF.

The CDR3 loop reads CASSYGPPGEETQYF. CDR3 bases: TGTGCCAGCAGTTATGGCCCACCGGGAGAAGAGACCCAGTACTTC. V and J are TRBV6-5 and TRBJ2-5, with TRBD2 as a possible D gene (6 bases). Trimming removed 3 bases from V and 3 bases from J, with 14 bases in between. From germline, CDR1 is MNHEY and CDR2 SVGAGI. This CDR3 has 15 residues.